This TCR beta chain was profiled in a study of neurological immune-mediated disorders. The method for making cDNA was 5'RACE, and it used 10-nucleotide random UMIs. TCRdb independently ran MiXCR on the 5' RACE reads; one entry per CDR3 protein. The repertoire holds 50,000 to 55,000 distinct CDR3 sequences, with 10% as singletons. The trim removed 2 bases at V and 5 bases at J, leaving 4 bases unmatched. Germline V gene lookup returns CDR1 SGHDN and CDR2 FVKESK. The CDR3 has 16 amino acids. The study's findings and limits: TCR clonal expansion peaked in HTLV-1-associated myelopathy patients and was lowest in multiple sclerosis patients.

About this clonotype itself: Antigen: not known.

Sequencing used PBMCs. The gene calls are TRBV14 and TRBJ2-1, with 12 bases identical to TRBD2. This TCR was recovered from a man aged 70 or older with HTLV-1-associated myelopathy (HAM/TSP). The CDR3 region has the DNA TGTGCCAGCAGCCAACTAGCGGGAGGGTTCCACAATGAGCAGTTCTTC. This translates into CASSQLAGGFHNEQFF.